This TCR beta chain emerged from a study of graft-versus-host responses after intestinal transplantation. Study background: Induction with anti-thymocyte globulin, then tacrolimus and steroids for about 3 years, was given to all recipients.

Turning to this clone: Its target is not known.

The germline gives CDR1 WNHNN, CDR2 SYGVQD (reference sequence). The V end lost 3 bases, the J end lost 3 bases, and 12 bases lay between the germline ends. The CDR3 loop spans 14 amino acids. TCRdb keeps only in-frame clones here, not all; method: immunoSEQ multiplex PCR. The data show 110,000 to 150,000 clones, 80% to 95% seen once. The sequence was collected from a human donor who received an intestinal transplant. Source: unstimulated CD4+ T cells sorted from spleen or lymph node cells, taken before intestinal transplant. The genes are TRBV10-1 and TRBJ2-7; maybe TRBD1 (6 bases). For the CDR3, the DNA is TGCGCCAGCAGTGAAGGACAGCCTTTCTACGAGCAGTACTTC. It translates to CASSEGQPFYEQYF.